Listed below are T cell receptor beta chains from one sample, sequenced in a study of cytomegalovirus exposure and HLA in healthy donors. Only in-frame clones appear in the TCRdb table, and some are missing; sequencing was by immunoSEQ multiplex PCR. The table records 75,000 to 100,000 clones, about 7.6% of them present only once. Sequencing used PBMCs. The receptors originated from a man aged 45-65 years in good health and CMV-seronegative. The CDR3 runs from the conserved cysteine through the conserved F or W. D genes are given only for firm matches. Size tells how often a clone was seen (once, few, many) or the class of an expanded clone, and some rows leave it out.

abundance	v_gene	d_gene	j_gene	CDR3aa	CDR3nt
.	TRBV30	TRBD2	TRBJ2-1	CAWGTSGSRGEQFF	TGTGCCTGGGGGACTAGCGGGAGCCGGGGTGAGCAGTTCTTC
few	TRBV9	.	TRBJ2-1	CASSYTSISSNEQFF	TGTGCCAGCAGTTATACTTCCATCTCGTCCAATGAGCAGTTCTTC
.	TRBV30	TRBD1	TRBJ1-1	CAWSGDRNTEAFF	TGTGCCTGGAGTGGGGACAGGAACACTGAAGCTTTCTTT
.	TRBV6-5	.	TRBJ2-1	CASSYSDWTTQEQFF	TGTGCCAGCAGTTACTCGGACTGGACCACCCAGGAGCAGTTCTTC
.	TRBV14	.	TRBJ1-2	CASSPTLTGGRTF	TGTGCCAGCAGCCCTACCCTGACGGGAGGCAGGACCTTC
few	TRBV28	.	TRBJ2-7	CASQGSSYEQYF	TGTGCCAGTCAGGGGTCTAGCTACGAGCAGTACTTC
many	TRBV2	.	TRBJ1-4	CASNTLPREKLFF	TGTGCCAGCAATACCCTCCCGAGGGAAAAACTGTTTTTT
few	TRBV9	.	TRBJ1-2	CASSVGGTLNGYTF	TGTGCCAGCAGCGTAGGAGGAACCTTAAATGGCTACACCTTC
few	TRBV6-5	TRBD1	TRBJ2-7	CASSRDRGFDEQYF	TGTGCCAGCAGTCGGGACAGGGGCTTCGACGAGCAGTACTTC
few	TRBV7-2	.	TRBJ2-5	CASSLERVETQYF	TGTGCCAGCAGCTTAGAACGAGTTGAGACCCAGTACTTC
few	TRBV5-4	.	TRBJ2-5	CASSLSSLETQYF	TGTGCCAGCAGCTTGTCTAGCCTAGAGACCCAGTACTTC
.	TRBV5-4	TRBD1	TRBJ2-7	CASSSRQGGTYEQYF	TGTGCCAGCAGCTCCCGACAGGGGGGAACCTACGAGCAGTACTTC
few	TRBV6-6	.	TRBJ2-7	CAALGRDSSSYEQYF	TGTGCCGCCCTCGGGCGGGATTCAAGCTCCTACGAGCAGTACTTC
.	TRBV11-2	TRBD2	TRBJ2-3	CASSLAGTSGVGTQYF	TGTGCCAGCAGCTTAGCCGGGACTAGCGGGGTGGGTACGCAGTATTTT
few	TRBV7-9	.	TRBJ1-2	CASSPWGQLINYGYTF	TGTGCCAGCAGCCCCTGGGGGCAGCTTATTAACTATGGCTACACCTTC
.	TRBV20-1	.	TRBJ2-5	CSARGDFGQYF	TGCAGTGCCAGGGGTGATTTCGGCCAGTACTTC
.	TRBV18	.	TRBJ1-1	CASSPVRGATEAFF	TGTGCCAGCTCACCGGTTAGGGGTGCCACTGAAGCTTTCTTT
few	TRBV5-6	.	TRBJ2-7	CASSLGQSYEQYF	TGTGCCAGCAGCTTGGGACAGTCCTACGAGCAGTACTTC
few	TRBV5-5	.	TRBJ2-3	CASSRNVGGSDTQYF	TGTGCCAGCAGCCGCAACGTCGGGGGTTCAGATACGCAGTATTTT
few	TRBV18	.	TRBJ1-2	CASSTDTANYGYTF	TGTGCCAGCTCAACGGACACAGCTAACTATGGCTACACCTTC
.	TRBV15	TRBD1	TRBJ2-1	CATSRGTGDNEQFF	TGTGCCACCAGCAGAGGGACAGGGGACAATGAGCAGTTCTTC
.	TRBV5-6	.	TRBJ1-6	CASSETGEDSPLHF	TGTGCCAGCAGCGAGACCGGGGAGGATTCACCCCTCCACTTT
few	TRBV28	.	TRBJ2-3	CATPGPGADTQYF	TGTGCAACCCCGGGCCCAGGGGCAGATACGCAGTATTTT
few	TRBV11-2	.	TRBJ2-3	CASSLLADTQYF	TGTGCCAGCAGCCTACTGGCAGATACGCAGTATTTT
few	TRBV11-2	TRBD1	TRBJ2-7	CASSLGSGQGFYEQYF	TGTGCCAGCAGCTTAGGTTCGGGACAGGGATTTTACGAGCAGTACTTC
.	TRBV28	.	TRBJ2-4	CASRALGGSVAKNIQYF	TGTGCCAGCAGAGCCCTCGGAGGGTCCGTGGCCAAAAACATTCAGTACTTC
.	TRBV11-2	.	TRBJ2-1	CASSLSPRLTGNEQFF	TGTGCCAGCAGCTTATCGCCCCGCTTAACTGGCAATGAGCAGTTCTTC
.	TRBV9	.	TRBJ2-3	CASSAITDTQYF	TGTGCCAGCAGCGCAATCACAGATACGCAGTATTTT
few	TRBV6-1	TRBD1	TRBJ1-5	CASRMVTGNNQPQHF	TGTGCCAGCAGGATGGTGACAGGGAACAATCAGCCCCAGCATTTT
few	TRBV7-9	TRBD2	TRBJ2-3	CASSPESGRDYEFTDTQYF	TGTGCCAGCAGCCCCGAATCGGGTCGGGACTACGAGTTCACAGATACGCAGTATTTT
.	TRBV5-1	TRBD1	TRBJ2-1	CASSFLSPGQGYNEQFF	TGCGCCAGCAGCTTCCTATCCCCGGGACAGGGATACAATGAGCAGTTCTTC
few	TRBV19	.	TRBJ2-7	CASSMGTGQVIYEQYF	TGTGCCAGTAGTATGGGGACTGGCCAAGTTATCTACGAGCAGTACTTC
few	TRBV7-9	TRBD2	TRBJ2-5	CASSLGLAGGSLYQETQYF	TGTGCCAGCAGCTTGGGACTAGCGGGGGGGTCCCTGTACCAAGAGACCCAGTACTTC
.	TRBV7-9	.	TRBJ1-1	CASSFQGSNTEAFF	TGTGCCAGCAGCTTTCAGGGATCCAACACTGAAGCTTTCTTT
few	TRBV10-3	TRBD2	TRBJ2-3	CAISGGGSTDTQYF	TGTGCCATCAGTGGCGGGGGTAGCACAGATACGCAGTATTTT
.	TRBV6-6	.	TRBJ2-7	CASSYSSTGNEQYF	TGTGCCAGCAGTTACTCCTCGACAGGTAACGAGCAGTACTTC
few	TRBV11-1	.	TRBJ1-1	CASSLRLTVEAFF	TGTGCCAGCAGCTTAAGGTTAACAGTTGAAGCTTTCTTT
.	TRBV4-2	TRBD1	TRBJ1-1	CASSQMAPGQSEAFF	TGTGCCAGCAGCCAAATGGCTCCGGGACAGAGTGAAGCTTTCTTT
few	TRBV6-5	.	TRBJ1-2	CASSSGHLYGYTF	TGTGCCAGCAGTTCGGGACACCTCTATGGCTACACCTTC
.	TRBV7-7	TRBD2	TRBJ2-3	CASSLGLAGGRDTQYF	TGTGCTAGCAGTTTGGGACTAGCGGGAGGTAGAGATACGCAGTATTTT
.	TRBV27	TRBD1	TRBJ1-4	CASSFITGDEKLFF	TGTGCCAGCAGTTTTATAACAGGGGACGAAAAACTGTTTTTT
.	TRBV5-4	TRBD1	TRBJ2-5	CASRTTGVETQYF	TGTGCCAGCAGAACGACAGGGGTGGAGACCCAGTACTTC
.	TRBV9	.	TRBJ2-2	CASGSGANTGELFF	TGTGCCAGCGGTTCCGGGGCGAACACCGGGGAGCTGTTTTTT
few	TRBV6-5	TRBD1	TRBJ2-7	CASSPYRGPDWEQYF	TGTGCCAGCAGTCCTTACAGGGGGCCTGATTGGGAGCAGTACTTC
few	TRBV5-1	TRBD1	TRBJ2-7	CASSPDPQGYEQYF	TGCGCCAGCAGCCCCGACCCACAGGGGTACGAGCAGTACTTC
few	TRBV15	.	TRBJ1-2	CATSSGLRGYTF	TGTGCCACCAGTTCAGGGCTGCGTGGCTACACCTTC